This entry describes one T cell receptor (beta chain). The sample comes from a study of blood T cell repertoires in COVID-19. On the study more broadly: The cDNA or gDNA used as material had been derived from T cells, B-cell-depleted T cells, or PBMCs.

The CDR3 sequence is 17 residues long. CDR1 is MNHEY, CDR2 SMNVEV, per germline (reference sequence). After removal of 2 bases from V and 2 bases from J, the junction contained 11 bases not matched to a gene. In the original processing: Amplification of reference gene primers provided the estimated nucleated cell counts. The method was immunoSEQ multiplex PCR; TCRdb's version includes in-frame clones alone and lacks a portion of them. D and trimming were read from the DNA, whereas the V and J calls and clone size are those reported in that table. The data contain a few hundred thousand clones, over 75% of them singletons. All enrollees were roughly 18 to 90 years old and from about 25 US areas. Recovered status in Cohort 3 required two negative PCRs, clearance, or symptom resolution.

The sequence was collected from a woman aged 25 to 45 who had recovered from COVID-19. The chain joins TRBV27 to TRBJ2-7, with 8 bases identical to TRBD1. Sequenced material: PBMCs or T cells enriched from blood (not recorded which). The CDR3 sequence: CASSLRRPGQAAYEQYF. In nucleotides, the CDR3 is TGTGCCAGCAGTTTACGGCGACCGGGACAGGCGGCCTACGAGCAGTACTTC.